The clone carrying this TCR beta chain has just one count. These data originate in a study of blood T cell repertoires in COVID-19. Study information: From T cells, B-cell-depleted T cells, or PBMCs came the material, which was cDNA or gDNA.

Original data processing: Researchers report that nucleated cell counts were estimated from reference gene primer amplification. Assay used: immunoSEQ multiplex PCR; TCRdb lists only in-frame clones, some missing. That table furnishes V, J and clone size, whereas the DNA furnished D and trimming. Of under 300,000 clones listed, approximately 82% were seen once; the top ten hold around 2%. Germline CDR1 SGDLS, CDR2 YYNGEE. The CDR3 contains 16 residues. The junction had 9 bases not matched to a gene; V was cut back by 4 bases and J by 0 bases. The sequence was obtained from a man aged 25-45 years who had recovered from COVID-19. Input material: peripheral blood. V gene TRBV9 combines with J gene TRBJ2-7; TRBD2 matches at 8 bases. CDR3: CASSPGAGGLSYEQYF. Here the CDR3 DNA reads TGTGCCAGCAGCCCAGGGGCGGGGGGCCTCTCCTACGAGCAGTACTTC.